This is a list of T cell receptor beta chains from one sample in a study of shared clonotypes between healthy human individuals. Clones were read by immunoSEQ multiplex PCR, and TCRdb kept only the in-frame ones, dropping some. The sample has 950,000 to 1,300,000 clones; around 76% are singletons. Specimen: memory CD4+ T cells sorted from blood. These TCRs come from a man aged 18 to 30 in good health. Both conserved end residues are part of each CDR3. D genes are given only for firm matches. A row's size may be missing; if present it is once, few, many or a size class.

>TRBD1|TRBJ1-5|few|TRBV19
TGTGCCAGTAGTATGACAGGGGGCAATCAGCCCCAGCATTTT
CASSMTGGNQPQHF
>TRBD2|TRBJ2-3|-|TRBV7-2
TGTGCCAGCAGACGGGAGGGCAAGGGCACAGATACGCAGTATTTT
CASRREGKGTDTQYF
>-|TRBJ1-3|-|TRBV5-1
TGCGCCAGCAGCTTGGGCAGCTCTGGAAACACCATATATTTT
CASSLGSSGNTIYF
>-|TRBJ1-2|-|TRBV9
TGTGCCAGCAGCCCAAGGCCCGTCGGGGGTCCTGAGGCTGGCTACACCTTC
CASSPRPVGGPEAGYTF
>TRBD2|TRBJ2-2|-|TRBV6-1
TGTGCCAGCAGGGGACTAGCGGGGCACACCGGGGAGCTGTTTTTT
CASRGLAGHTGELFF
>TRBD2|TRBJ2-5|once|TRBV5-1
TGCGCCAGCAGCTTGTATGGGACTAGTTCAGAGACCCAGTACTTC
CASSLYGTSSETQYF
>-|TRBJ1-3|-|TRBV19
TGTGCCAGTAGTACCCTACGGACGTTGACTGGAAACACCATATATTTT
CASSTLRTLTGNTIYF
>-|TRBJ2-5|few|TRBV5-4
TGTGCCAGCAGCTCCATAGGGGGTGGAGAGACCCAGTACTTC
CASSSIGGGETQYF
>TRBD1|TRBJ1-5|-|TRBV29-1
TGCAGCGTTGAACCGGGGGGAGGGGGCTTCGGAGGCAATCAGCCCCAGCATTTT
CSVEPGGGGFGGNQPQHF
>-|TRBJ2-7|-|TRBV7-2
TGTGCCAGCAGCCCCTCCACGGGCGAGCAGTACTTC
CASSPSTGEQYF
>TRBD1|TRBJ2-5|-|TRBV4-2
TGTGCCAGCAGCCAAGGATACATACAGGGGCCAGAGACCCAGTACTTC
CASSQGYIQGPETQYF
>-|TRBJ1-2|-|TRBV5-6
TGTGCCAGCAGCCTAGGAGACAGGACTAACTATGGCTACACCTTC
CASSLGDRTNYGYTF
>TRBD1|TRBJ2-7|-|TRBV7-9
TGTGCCAGCAGCTTGGACAGGGTACTCTCCTACGAGCAGTACTTC
CASSLDRVLSYEQYF
>TRBD2|TRBJ2-1|-|TRBV9
TGTGCCAGCAGCTTACGAACTAGCGGGGGGGCGATCAATGAGCAGTTCTTC
CASSLRTSGGAINEQFF
>-|TRBJ2-7|-|TRBV28
TGTGCCAGCAGCCTGACAGAACCCTACGAGCAGTACTTC
CASSLTEPYEQYF
>-|TRBJ1-1|few|TRBV2
TGTGCCAGCATCCTGGCAGGGGAGGACACTGAAGCTTTCTTT
CASILAGEDTEAFF
>-|TRBJ2-7|-|TRBV19
TGTGCCAGTAGTAGGGGACCGACATCCTACGAGCAGTACTTC
CASSRGPTSYEQYF
>TRBD1|TRBJ2-1|-|TRBV5-4
TGTGCCAGCAGCTCGGCGTCAGGGGGAACCTACAATGAGCAGTTCTTC
CASSSASGGTYNEQFF
>-|TRBJ1-3|-|TRBV19
TGTGCCAGTAGCGGCAGGCTGAACTCTGGAAACACCATATATTTT
CASSGRLNSGNTIYF
>-|TRBJ1-1|-|TRBV10-3
TGTGCCATCAGTGAGGATGGTTCCTTGGACACTGAAGCTTTCTTT
CAISEDGSLDTEAFF
>-|TRBJ1-5|-|TRBV10-3
TGTGCCATCAGTGAGTCCGGGGGTTTCAATCAGCCCCAGCATTTT
CAISESGGFNQPQHF
>-|TRBJ2-3|-|TRBV5-1
TGCGCCAGCAGCTTTCGACAGAACACAGATACGCAGTATTTT
CASSFRQNTDTQYF
>-|TRBJ1-6|-|TRBV7-2
TGTGCCAGCAGCCCAAGACAGGATAATTCACCCCTCCACTTT
CASSPRQDNSPLHF
>TRBD2|TRBJ2-3|many|TRBV5-6
TGTGCCAGCAGCTTGAGGAGCGGGGGGGCCCCCCCGTATTTT
CASSLRSGGAPPYF
>TRBD1|TRBJ2-7|-|TRBV6-5
TGTGCCAGCAGTTACGGGACAGGGGGGAGCGAGCAGTACTTC
CASSYGTGGSEQYF
>TRBD2|TRBJ2-7|-|TRBV5-1
TGCGCCAGCAGGGGCGGGAGTTCCTACGAGCAGTACTTC
CASRGGSSYEQYF
>-|TRBJ2-7|-|TRBV10-3
TGTGCCATCACCCGGGACACCTCCTACGAGCAGTACTTC
CAITRDTSYEQYF
>TRBD1|TRBJ1-1|-|TRBV11-2
TGTGCCAGCAGCTTACTCTGGACAGGGGCGAACACTGAAGCTTTCTTT
CASSLLWTGANTEAFF
>-|TRBJ1-6|-|TRBV2
TGTGCCAGCCAGGTACAGCAGGGAGATTCCCTCCACTTT
CASQVQQGDSLHF
>-|TRBJ1-2|few|TRBV4-1
TGCGCCAGCAGCGTCCGGGACGGCTCCTATGGCTACACCTTC
CASSVRDGSYGYTF
>-|TRBJ1-6|-|TRBV27
TGTGCCAGCAGTATGAGGGGGTTGGGCTCCTATAATTCACCCCTCCACTTT
CASSMRGLGSYNSPLHF
>TRBD1|TRBJ2-1|-|TRBV7-2
TGTGCCAGCAGCTCAGTGACAGGGATAACATACAATGAGCAGTTCTTC
CASSSVTGITYNEQFF
>-|TRBJ2-3|-|TRBV6-5
TGTGCCAGCAGTGTCGGGGACAGCACAGATACGCAGTATTTT
CASSVGDSTDTQYF
>TRBD1|TRBJ1-5|few|TRBV2
TGTGCCAGCAGGGCAGGGGGCGGCGGCAATCAGCCCCAGCATTTT
CASRAGGGGNQPQHF
>TRBD1|TRBJ1-5|-|TRBV5-4
TGTGCCAGCAGACCGGGAGACCACAGGACAGGCATCCTTAGCAATCAGCCCCAGCATTTT
CASRPGDHRTGILSNQPQHF
>-|TRBJ1-6|few|TRBV7-9
TGTGCCAGCAGCCAGAACAGGTGGAACACCCTCCACTTT
CASSQNRWNTLHF
>TRBD1|TRBJ2-7|-|TRBV6-1
TGTGCCAGCCGAAGACAGGGCCAAGCCTACGAGCAGTACTTC
CASRRQGQAYEQYF
>TRBD2|TRBJ2-1|-|TRBV28
TGTGCCAGCAGTCCCGGAGGTAGCGGGGGGGCCAAGTTCTTC
CASSPGGSGGAKFF
>-|TRBJ1-4|-|TRBV6-5
TGTGCCAGCAGGCGGGGGGTCGAGGAAAAACTGTTTTTT
CASRRGVEEKLFF
>-|TRBJ1-5|many|TRBV4-1
TGCGCCAGCAGCCAAGGGTATTCGGGCAATCAGCCCCAGCATTTT
CASSQGYSGNQPQHF
>TRBD1|TRBJ1-2|-|TRBV13
TGTGCCAGCAGCTCTGGGACAGGGGGCTTTGATGGCTACACCTTC
CASSSGTGGFDGYTF
>-|TRBJ2-1|-|TRBV19
TGTGCCAGTAGTCTACTTCGTTACAATGAGCAGTTCTTC
CASSLLRYNEQFF
>-|TRBJ1-5|-|TRBV7-2
TGTGCCAGCAGCTTAGTCCTCGGTAGCAATCAGCCCCAGCATTTT
CASSLVLGSNQPQHF
>-|TRBJ2-1|-|TRBV2
TGTGCCAGCAGTGACGTATATTCCTACAATGAGCAGTTCTTC
CASSDVYSYNEQFF
>TRBD2|TRBJ2-2|many|TRBV7-2
TGTGCCAGCAGCTTACTAGCGGGAGGGCCCGGGGAGCTGTTTTTT
CASSLLAGGPGELFF
>TRBD1|TRBJ1-2|-|TRBV30
TGTGCCTGGACCCTGACAGGGTATAACTATGGCTACACCTTC
CAWTLTGYNYGYTF
>-|TRBJ1-2|-|TRBV4-3
TGCGCCAGCAGCCAAAATAACTATGGCTACACCTTC
CASSQNNYGYTF
>-|TRBJ2-2|-|TRBV25-1
TGTGCCAGCAGTGAAGCATCGGGGGCCGCTCCCGGGGAGCTGTTTTTT
CASSEASGAAPGELFF
>-|TRBJ2-2|-|TRBV4-1
TGCGCCAGCAGCCAAGATGTCACCTACACCGGGGAGCTGTTTTTT
CASSQDVTYTGELFF
>-|TRBJ1-4|-|TRBV6-6
TGTGCCAGCAGTAGGTATCAACGAGGGGAAAAACTGTTTTTT
CASSRYQRGEKLFF
>-|TRBJ2-5|-|TRBV5-6
TGTGCCAGCAGCACAAGGGGGTTAGGAGAGACCCAGTACTTC
CASSTRGLGETQYF
>-|TRBJ1-4|-|TRBV30
TGTGCCTGGAGTCAAACAGGGTTGACTAATGAAAAACTGTTTTTT
CAWSQTGLTNEKLFF
>-|TRBJ1-1|-|TRBV25-1
TGTGCCAGCAGTGAGTACCAGTACACTGAAGCTTTCTTT
CASSEYQYTEAFF
>-|TRBJ1-2|-|TRBV5-1
TGCGCCAGCAGCTTGGAGGACAGCCAGATCTACACCTTC
CASSLEDSQIYTF
>-|TRBJ1-4|-|TRBV5-4
TGTGCCAGCAGCAACAGGGCCCAACCTTCTAATGAAAAACTGTTTTTT
CASSNRAQPSNEKLFF